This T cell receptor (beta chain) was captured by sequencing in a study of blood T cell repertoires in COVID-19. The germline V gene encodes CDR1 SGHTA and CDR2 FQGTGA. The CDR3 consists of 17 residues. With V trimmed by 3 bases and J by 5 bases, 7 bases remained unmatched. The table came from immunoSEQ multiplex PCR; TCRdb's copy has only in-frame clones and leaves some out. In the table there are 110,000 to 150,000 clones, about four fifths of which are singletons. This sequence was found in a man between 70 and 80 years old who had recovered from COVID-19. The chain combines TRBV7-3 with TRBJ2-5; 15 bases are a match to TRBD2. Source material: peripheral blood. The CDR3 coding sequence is TGTGCCAGCAGCTTTCGGACTAGCGGGAGGGCCGAGGAGACCCAGTACTTC. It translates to CASSFRTSGRAEETQYF.